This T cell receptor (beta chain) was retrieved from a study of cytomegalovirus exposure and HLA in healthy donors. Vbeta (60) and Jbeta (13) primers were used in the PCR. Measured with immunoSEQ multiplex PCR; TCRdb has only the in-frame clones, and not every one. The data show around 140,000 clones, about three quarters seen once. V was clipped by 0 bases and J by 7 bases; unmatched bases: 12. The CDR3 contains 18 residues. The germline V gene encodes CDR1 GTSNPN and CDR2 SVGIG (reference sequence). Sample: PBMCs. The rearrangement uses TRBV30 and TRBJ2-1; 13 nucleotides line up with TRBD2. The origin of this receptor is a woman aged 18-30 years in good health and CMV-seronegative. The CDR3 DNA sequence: TGTGCCTGGAGTGTACAACGGACTAGCGGGAGTCTTGGGAATGAGCAGTTCTTC. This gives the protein CAWSVQRTSGSLGNEQFF.